The 25 T cell receptor beta chains presented below share a single source sample, sequenced in a study of CD8+CD57+ T cells in acquired aplastic anemia. Previously, flow cytometry had revealed CD8+CD57+ cell expansion in the patients chosen for sequencing. The TCR beta profiling, which covered VDJ combination and CDR3 sequence, was carried out using genomic DNA as the template. One entry per CDR3 protein, called by TCRdb with MiXCR from the reads. This table holds around 200,000 distinct CDR3 sequences, 40% to 55% found once. The sequencing input was sorted CD4+, CD8+, or CD8+CD57+ T cells (not recorded which) from PBMCs. The origin of the receptors is a human donor with aplastic anemia.

Note on this clonotype: Because it lacks the conserved phenylalanine or tryptophan at the end, this CDR3 is likely a read error. The DNA is left out, because the CDR3 cannot be placed on it with certainty; the CDR3 is given as TCRdb lists it. The V and J genes are TRBV21-1 and TRBJ2-1; TRBD2 is the table's D call, not checked against the DNA. TRBV21-1 is described as a pseudogene. The CDR3 spans 18 amino acids, including both terminal residues. CDR3 amino acids: CASSTGLAGGSSYNEQFL.

V and J are TRBV11-2 and TRBJ2-2, with TRBD2 as a possible D gene (5 bases). Germline lookup yields CDR1 SGHAT and CDR2 FQNNGV. V was shortened by 2 bases and J by 0 bases, with 10 bases between the two germline ends. The CDR3 contains 16 residues. The CDR3 protein is CASSLRNSANTGELFF. CDR3 DNA sequence: TGTGCCAGCAGCTTACGGAATAGCGCGAACACCGGGGAGCTGTTTTTT.

This clonotype appeared many times. The chain joins TRBV2 to TRBJ2-1; TRBD2 aligns across 13 bases. Trimming cost V 6 bases and J 2 bases; bases outside gene matches: 1. This CDR3 contains 15 residues. CDR1 is SNHLY and CDR2 is FYNNEI in the germline V gene. The CDR3 bases are TGTGCCAGCAGGGGGACTAGCGGGGCCTACAATGAGCAGTTCTTC. The encoded protein is CASRGTSGAYNEQFF.

By its share, this clonotype is large. The rearrangement joins TRBV5-1 to TRBJ2-2, with 10 bases lining up with TRBD2. This CDR3 comprises 16 residues. Per germline, CDR1 SGHRS and CDR2 YFSETQ. Trimming took 2 bases from V and 3 from J; bases not matched to a gene: 4. The CDR3 sequence is CASSFLAGVDTGELFF. The CDR3 DNA follows: TGCGCCAGCAGCTTCCTAGCGGGAGTGGACACCGGGGAGCTGTTTTTT.

The chain links TRBV11-3 to TRBJ1-6; unclear D gene. The CDR3 runs to 13 residues. Germline V lookup: CDR1 SGHNT, CDR2 YENEEA. V shed 0 bases and J shed 9 bases, with 6 bases lying between them. The CDR3 DNA reads TGTGCCAGCAGCTTAGATCATGGTTCACCCCTCCACTTT. It encodes CASSLDHGSPLHF. The whole variable domain, filled in from reference TRBV11-3 and TRBJ1-6, reads EAGVVQSPRYKIIEKKQPVAFWCNPISGHNTLYWYLQNLGQGPELLIRYENEEAVDDSQLPKDRFSAERLKGVDSTLKIQPAELGDSAVYLCASSLDHGSPLHFGNGTRLTVT.

There are many counts of this clonotype. The chain has TRBV5-1 and TRBJ2-5; tentative D call: TRBD2 (5 bases). There are 15 residues in the CDR3. Germline V gene sequence: CDR1 SGHRS, CDR2 YFSETQ. Trimming cost V 0 bases and J 2 bases, with 11 bases left between them. The CDR3 DNA is TGCGCCAGCAGCTTGGCAGGACTTTTTCAAGAGACCCAGTACTTC. This encodes CASSLAGLFQETQYF.

This clonotype was counted a few times. This sequence joins TRBV2 and TRBJ1-1; D remains ambiguous. There are 11 residues in the CDR3. Trimming shortened V by 4 bases and J by 5 bases, and 5 bases separated the two germline ends. Germline CDR1 and CDR2: SNHLY and FYNNEI. The CDR3 region is CASSVLTEAFF. The CDR3 nucleotides read TGTGCCAGCAGTGTTCTAACTGAAGCTTTCTTT.

J is TRBJ2-3 and V is TRBV12-3 or TRBV12-4; TRBD2 agrees at 10 bases. V was clipped by 6 bases and J by 6 bases; unmatched bases: 9. CDR3 length: 15 amino acids. CDR3 sequence: CASSPRAGGPDTQYF. CDR3 bases: TGTGCCAGCAGCCCTCGAGCGGGAGGGCCGGATACGCAGTATTTT.

The sample holds many counts of this clonotype. The chain couples TRBV19 to TRBJ2-7, with 8 nucleotides matching TRBD2. Germline-derived CDR1 and CDR2 are LNHDA and SQIVND (reference sequence). V was clipped by 7 bases and J by 5 bases; unmatched bases: 16. There are 16 residues in the CDR3. The CDR3 region is CASTRTSREGINEQYF. DNA for the CDR3: TGTGCCAGTACAAGAACCAGCCGGGAGGGTATCAACGAGCAGTACTTC.

This clonotype was counted many times. This chain uses TRBV2 with TRBJ2-2, with TRBD2 matching over 11 bases. Trimming took 6 bases from V and 7 from J; bases not matched to a gene: 7. Germline-derived CDR1 and CDR2 are SNHLY and FYNNEI. The CDR3 has 15 amino acids. CDR3 in DNA: TGTGCCAGCAGGGTACTAGCGGGAGTTGGCGGGGAGCTGTTTTTT. This codes for CASRVLAGVGGELFF.

V and J are TRBV19 and TRBJ2-2; 16 bases map to TRBD2. Germline CDR1 is LNHDA and CDR2 is SQIVND (reference sequence). This CDR3 contains 18 residues. Trimming removed 3 bases from V and 4 bases from J; junction bases left unmatched: 5. As DNA, the CDR3 is TGTGCCAGTAGTATGGGGGGGACTAGCGGGAGGGGCACCGGGGAGCTGTTTTTT. This gives the protein CASSMGGTSGRGTGELFF.

The rearrangement uses TRBV29-1 and TRBJ1-1; no firm D call. With 4 bases removed from V and 0 bases from J, the gap between germline ends came to 9 bases. The CDR3 spans 13 residues. Germline V gene sequence: CDR1 SQVTM, CDR2 ANQGSEA. CDR3: CSVVSAMNTEAFF. CDR3 DNA: TGCAGCGTTGTGTCAGCTATGAACACTGAAGCTTTCTTT. Filled out from reference TRBV29-1 and TRBJ1-1, the complete variable domain reads SAVISQKPSRDICQRGTSLTIQCQVDSQVTMMFWYRQQPGQSLTLIATANQGSEATYESGFVIDKFPISRPNLTFSTLTVSNMSPEDSSIYLCSVVSAMNTEAFFGQGTRLTVV.

V gene TRBV5-4 combines with J gene TRBJ1-1; D is unclear. Germline V gene data show CDR1 as SGHNT and CDR2 as YYREEE (reference sequence). CDR3 length: 13 residues. V was shortened by 3 bases and J by 3 bases, with 9 bases between the two germline ends. The CDR3, as DNA: TGTGCCAGCAGCTCGGTTGGGGACACTGAAGCTTTCTTT. It translates to CASSSVGDTEAFF.

This chain connects TRBV2 to TRBJ1-5; TRBD1 agrees at 8 bases. Germline CDR1 SNHLY, CDR2 FYNNEI. The CDR3 extends over 16 amino acids. J was trimmed by 6 bases and V by 4 bases; bases with no gene match: 11. In DNA, the CDR3 is TGTGCCAGCAGTGGTGGTCTGGACAGGGAGAGTCAGCCCCAGCATTTT. Protein: CASSGGLDRESQPQHF.

This chain links TRBV7-6 with TRBJ1-4; a weak D match, TRBD1 (5 bases). CDR3 size: 16 residues. Germline assignment: CDR1 SGHVS and CDR2 FNYEAQ. Trimming removed 1 base from V and 7 bases from J, with 16 bases in between. CDR3 bases: TGTGCCAGCAGCTTAGAGACCGGGACGGCTCCTGAAAAACTGTTTTTT. Its protein is CASSLETGTAPEKLFF.

Many counts were recorded for this clonotype. The rearrangement links TRBV9 to TRBJ2-2; TRBD2 is a possible D gene (5 bases). Germline lookup yields CDR1 SGDLS and CDR2 YYNGEE. The CDR3 totals 14 residues. The V gene lost 4 bases and the J gene lost 6 bases, with 13 bases spanning the gap. DNA for the CDR3: TGTGCCAGCAGCTTATCTCCTAGCCCCGGGGAGCTGTTTTTT. It translates to CASSLSPSPGELFF.

This clonotype was observed at least ten times. The chain couples TRBV18 to TRBJ2-7, with D perhaps matching TRBD1 (5 bases). The CDR3 length is 12 residues. V was clipped by 3 bases and J by 6 bases, with 9 bases between them. Germline V gene data show CDR1 as KGHSH and CDR2 as LQKENI. The CDR3 spells CASSPDSSEQYF. For the CDR3, the DNA is TGTGCCAGCTCACCCGACAGTAGCGAGCAGTACTTC.

This clonotype was found many times. This chain joins TRBV29-1 and TRBJ2-2; D may be TRBD2 (6 bases). The germline V gene has CDR1 SQVTM and CDR2 ANQGSEA. The CDR3 runs 14 residues. The ends were cut back, 7 bases at V and 6 bases at J, with 18 bases in the middle. The CDR3 reads CSARATAGPGELFF. The CDR3, as DNA: TGCAGCGCCCGCGCGACAGCGGGCCCCGGGGAGCTGTTTTTT.

The V and J genes are TRBV4-1 and TRBJ2-5, with 15 bases lining up with TRBD2. After removal of 8 bases from V and 5 bases from J, the junction contained 9 bases not matched to a gene. The CDR3 length is 16 residues. Germline lookup yields CDR1 MGHRA and CDR2 YSYEKL. For the CDR3, the DNA is TGCGCCAGCGGCCCAGGACTAGCGGGGGGGATGGAGACCCAGTACTTC. Protein sequence: CASGPGLAGGMETQYF.

The chain links TRBV10-3 to TRBJ2-7; TRBD1 matches at 8 bases. The CDR3 has 15 residues. Germline V gene lookup returns CDR1 ENHRY and CDR2 SYGVKD. J gave up 6 bases and V 2 bases, and 9 bases lay outside the gene matches. The chain's CDR3 is CAISETPGQATEQYF. The CDR3 coding sequence is TGTGCCATCAGTGAGACACCGGGACAGGCCACCGAGCAGTACTTC.

This clonotype appeared once. V gene TRBV25-1 combines with J gene TRBJ2-1, with 7 positions matching TRBD1. Germline CDR1 is MGHDK and CDR2 is SYGVNS. The CDR3 contains 15 residues. After removal of 5 bases from V and 3 bases from J, the junction contained 7 bases not matched to a gene. This CDR3 is CASSFTGEHYNEQFF. Here the CDR3 DNA reads TGTGCCAGCAGTTTCACAGGGGAACACTACAATGAGCAGTTCTTC.

The genes are TRBV6-2 or TRBV6-3 and TRBJ1-2; D possibly corresponds to TRBD1 (5 bases). The germline V gene encodes CDR1 MNHEY and CDR2 SVGEGT. Trimming left V 0 bases short and J 4 bases short, with 15 bases between. The CDR3 totals 16 residues. The CDR3 nucleotides are TGTGCCAGCAGTTACTCCATGTCCGAGCAGGGCTATGGCTACACCTTC. This translates into CASSYSMSEQGYGYTF.

The chain has TRBV5-1 and TRBJ2-7; 7 bases are shared with TRBD1. J gave up 1 base and V 1 base, and 5 bases lay outside the gene matches. Germline V CDR1 and CDR2: SGHRS, YFSETQ. CDR3 length: 15 amino acids. Here the CDR3 reads CASSLRPGGSYEQYF. The DNA of the CDR3 is TGCGCCAGCAGCTTGCGGCCAGGGGGATCCTACGAGCAGTACTTC.

The chain couples TRBV2 to TRBJ1-6; D perhaps matches TRBD1 (6 bases). The CDR3 runs 14 residues. The germline V gene has CDR1 SNHLY and CDR2 FYNNEI. V gave up 8 bases and J gave up 5 bases, with 13 bases separating them. CDR3 DNA: TGTGCCAGCTGCAGGACAGTTAATAATTCACCCCTCCACTTT. The encoded protein is CASCRTVNNSPLHF.

The rearrangement uses TRBV19 and TRBJ2-7; no reliable D call. V lost 0 bases and J lost 2, with 8 bases in between. Germline V gene lookup returns CDR1 LNHDA and CDR2 SQIVND (reference sequence). The CDR3 runs 14 residues. The CDR3 spells CASSIEGRPYEQYF. In DNA form, the CDR3 reads TGTGCCAGTAGTATAGAGGGCCGACCCTACGAGCAGTACTTC.